The 21 T cell receptor beta chains in this list originate from one sample, sequenced in a study of CD8 T cells in ankylosing spondylitis. TCRdb fed the 5' RACE reads into MiXCR, producing one record per CDR3 protein. The repertoire has about 140,000 distinct CDR3 sequences, 7% to 8% of them found once; the top ten carry roughly an eighth. The specimen sequenced was blood, either unsorted or a sorted T cell fraction (not recorded which). The source is a female donor with ankylosing spondylitis or in good health (not recorded which).

Ten or more counts support this clonotype. The rearrangement joins TRBV5-1 to TRBJ2-2; the match to TRBD2 covers 7 bases. Looked up from germline, CDR1 is SGHRS and CDR2 is YFSETQ. This CDR3 contains 17 residues. V shed 5 bases, J shed 0 bases, and the junction held 10 bases outside the gene matches. CDR3: CASRPTIAGANTGELFF. The CDR3 nucleotides are TGCGCCAGCAGACCTACGATAGCGGGTGCGAACACCGGGGAGCTGTTTTTT.

In this sample, this clonotype turned up many times. This chain uses TRBV6-2 or TRBV6-3 with TRBJ1-5; 9 bases map to TRBD1. There are 16 residues in the CDR3. V dropped 7 bases and J dropped 5; count of bases not matched to a gene: 12. Germline CDR1 is MNHEY and CDR2 is SVGEGT. Here the CDR3 DNA reads TGTGCCAGCACCCAAACCGGGGGACAGGGCTATCAGCCCCAGCATTTT. It translates to CASTQTGGQGYQPQHF.

At least ten counts were recorded for this clonotype. The J gene is TRBJ2-3, the V gene TRBV6-1; the match to TRBD1 covers 9 bases. Germline values: CDR1 MNHNS, CDR2 SASEGT. The CDR3 contains 14 residues. V was clipped by 8 bases and J by 5 bases; unmatched bases: 8. The CDR3 region is CASRNRGQRDTQYF. In nucleotides, the CDR3 is TGTGCCAGCCGGAACAGGGGGCAAAGAGATACGCAGTATTTT.

This clonotype was seen ten or more times. The chain carries TRBV6-1 and TRBJ1-6; D perhaps matches TRBD1 (6 bases). V was shortened by 6 bases and J by 0 bases, with 12 bases between the two germline ends. This CDR3 is built from 16 residues. Germline CDR1 MNHNS, CDR2 SASEGT. CDR3 sequence (DNA): TGTGCCAGCAGCAAGGGGGGGGACTCCTATAATTCACCCCTCCACTTT. As protein: CASSKGGDSYNSPLHF.

This clonotype was seen repeatedly, ten times or more. J is TRBJ2-2 and V is TRBV27; possibly TRBD1 for D (6 bases). Germline CDR1 is MNHEY and CDR2 is SMNVEV (reference sequence). CDR3 size: 14 residues. V was cut by 6 bases and J by 4 bases, with 12 bases left in between. The CDR3 nucleotides read TGTGCCAGCAGCTTGATCAGGGGCACCGGGGAGCTGTTTTTT. This encodes CASSLIRGTGELFF.

This clonotype was seen at least ten times. V is TRBV5-1 and J is TRBJ2-2; 8 nucleotides agree with TRBD1. V lost 3 bases, J lost 4 bases, and 5 bases stayed unmatched. In germline, CDR1 is SGHRS, CDR2 YFSETQ. The CDR3 runs 15 residues. The CDR3 loop is CASSWTGLGTGELFF. CDR3 in DNA: TGCGCCAGCAGCTGGACAGGGCTCGGCACCGGGGAGCTGTTTTTT. Full variable domain (rest looked up from reference TRBV5-1 and TRBJ2-2): KAGVTQTPRYLIKTRGQQVTLSCSPISGHRSVSWYQQTPGQGLQFLFEYFSETQRNKGNFPGRFSGRQFSNSRSEMNVSTLELGDSALYLCASSWTGLGTGELFFGEGSRLTVL.

The sample holds many counts of this clonotype. The rearrangement links TRBV28 to TRBJ2-1, with D perhaps being TRBD1 or TRBD2 (5 bases each). The CDR3 loop spans 12 amino acids. Germline values: CDR1 MDHEN, CDR2 SYDVKM. V shed 6 bases and J shed 14 bases, with 17 bases lying between them. The DNA for the CDR3 is TGTGCCAGCAGAAAAGGTGGGGACCCGGAGTTCTTC. Its protein product is CASRKGGDPEFF. Using reference TRBV28 and TRBJ2-1 for the parts outside the CDR3, the full variable domain is DVKVTQSSRYLVKRTGEKVFLECVQDMDHENMFWYRQDPGLGLRLIYFSYDVKMKEKGDIPEGYSVSREKKERFSLILESASTNQTSMYLCASRKGGDPEFFGPGTRLTVL.

This clonotype was counted many times. This sequence joins TRBV11-3 and TRBJ2-1; the match to TRBD2 covers 15 bases. The V gene's germline CDR1 is SGHNT and CDR2 YENEEA. The junction had 5 bases not matched to a gene; V was cut back by 3 bases and J by 5 bases. The CDR3 length is 17 residues. The CDR3 region is CASSFSGTSGGNNEQFF. The CDR3 DNA reads TGTGCCAGCAGCTTCAGCGGGACTAGCGGGGGGAACAATGAGCAGTTCTTC.

Many counts were recorded for this clonotype. The CDR3, as DNA: TGTGCCAGCAGTTCACAGGGATCCTCTGGAAACACCATATATTTT. It specifies CASSSQGSSGNTIYF. J is TRBJ1-3 and V is TRBV7-9; D may be TRBD1 (6 bases). This CDR3 is 15 amino acids long. V lost 6 bases to trimming and J lost 0 bases, with 12 bases between them. Per germline, CDR1 SEHNR and CDR2 FQNEAQ (reference sequence). Full variable domain (missing parts from reference TRBV7-9 and TRBJ1-3): DTGVSQNPRHKITKRGQNVTFRCDPISEHNRLYWYRQTLGQGPEFLTYFQNEAQLEKSRLLSDRFSAERPKGSFSTLEIQRTEQGDSAMYLCASSSQGSSGNTIYFGEGSWLTVV.

This clonotype was seen repeatedly, ten times or more. V usage is TRBV6-5 and J usage is TRBJ1-6; no firm D call. V lost 8 bases and J 8 bases, leaving 13 bases between the germline ends. The CDR3 runs to 13 residues. CDR1 is MNHEY and CDR2 is SVGAGI in the germline V gene. CDR3 sequence: CASSRSAHSPLHF. CDR3 sequence (DNA): TGTGCCAGCTCCCGATCGGCCCATTCACCCCTCCACTTT.

The rearrangement uses TRBV29-1 and TRBJ1-4; D is possibly TRBD1 (5 bases). Per germline, CDR1 SQVTM and CDR2 ANQGSEA. The germline V and J ends were trimmed by 2 bases and 8 bases, with 6 bases remaining between them. The CDR3 consists of 11 residues. DNA for the CDR3: TGCAGCGTTGAAAGACAGGAAAAACTGTTTTTT. It codes for CSVERQEKLFF.

This clonotype was recorded many times. The rearrangement links TRBV14 to TRBJ2-3; the D is unclear. The germline V gene has CDR1 SGHDN and CDR2 FVKESK. The ends were cut back, 0 bases at V and 3 bases at J, with 19 bases in the middle. The length of the CDR3 is 18 residues. CDR3 in DNA: TGTGCCAGCAGCCAAGACGCTCGAAAAGCGTGGTGGACAGATACGCAGTATTTT. It specifies CASSQDARKAWWTDTQYF. The full variable domain, its missing parts supplied by reference TRBV14 and TRBJ2-3, is EAGVTQFPSHSVIEKGQTVTLRCDPISGHDNLYWYRRVMGKEIKFLLHFVKESKQDESGMPNNRFLAERTGGTYSTLKVQPAELEDSGVYFCASSQDARKAWWTDTQYFGPGTRLTVL.

This clonotype showed up many times. This sequence joins TRBV6-5 and TRBJ1-2, with D uncertain. Germline V lookup: CDR1 MNHEY, CDR2 SVGAGI. V shed 3 bases and J shed 6 bases, with 5 bases lying between them. The CDR3 is made up of 11 amino acids. The CDR3 bases are TGTGCCAGCAGTTATATGGATGGCTACACCTTC. Translated: CASSYMDGYTF.

This clonotype was detected many times. The genes are TRBV6-2 or TRBV6-3 and TRBJ2-1, with no clear D. Trimming removed 1 base from V and 10 bases from J, with 5 bases in between. Germline CDR1 is MNHEY and CDR2 is SVGEGT. CDR3 length: 11 residues. This CDR3 reads CASSYLAEQFF. CDR3 DNA sequence: TGTGCCAGCAGTTACTTAGCCGAGCAGTTCTTC.

Remarks on this clonotype: A much larger clone lies a single base off, so this may be a read error. The chain joins TRBV3-1 to TRBJ1-1; D unclear. CDR3 length: 14 amino acids. Germline V gene lookup returns CDR1 LGHDT and CDR2 YNNKEL (reference sequence). V lost 2 bases and J lost 4, with 11 bases in between. The CDR3 nucleotides are TGTGCCAGCAGCCAAAGTGTAGGGTCCACTGAAGCTTTCTTT. Its translation: CASSQSVGSTEAFF.

This clonotype was picked up many times. The rearrangement joins TRBV5-1 to TRBJ2-7, with D possibly being TRBD2 (6 bases). This CDR3 region has 13 residues. CDR1 SGHRS and CDR2 YFSETQ come from the germline V gene. V lost 0 bases, J lost 7 bases, and 11 bases lay in between. The CDR3 bases are TGCGCCAGCAGCTTGGAAGGCGCGGGGGAGCAGTACTTC. This translates into CASSLEGAGEQYF.

This clonotype has only a few counts. This chain joins TRBV14 and TRBJ1-2, with D maybe TRBD1 (6 bases). The V end was cut by 2 bases, the J end by 6 bases, with 16 bases between. In germline, CDR1 is SGHDN, CDR2 FVKESK. The CDR3 totals 15 residues. CDR3 protein: CASSQNLQGNDGYTF. The CDR3 DNA follows: TGTGCCAGCAGCCAAAACCTACAGGGTAATGATGGCTACACCTTC.

This clonotype was seen many times. V usage is TRBV7-2 and J usage is TRBJ1-6, with D tentatively TRBD1 (5 bases). The CDR3 loop spans 16 amino acids. V lost 5 bases and J lost 3, with 14 bases in between. Germline CDR1 reads SGHTA; CDR2 reads FQGNSA. The CDR3 reads CASSPRRGFYNSPLHF. The DNA for the CDR3 is TGTGCCAGCAGCCCCAGGCGGGGGTTCTATAATTCACCCCTCCACTTT. The full variable domain, its missing parts supplied by reference TRBV7-2 and TRBJ1-6, is GAGVSQSPSNKVTEKGKDVELRCDPISGHTALYWYRQSLGQGLEFLIYFQGNSAPDKSGLPSDRFSAERTGGSVSTLTIQRTQQEDSAVYLCASSPRRGFYNSPLHFGNGTRLTVT.

This clonotype was observed many times. V gene TRBV6-1 combines with J gene TRBJ2-3; D remains unclear. This CDR3 has 17 amino acids. Trimming stripped 6 bases from V and 0 bases from J, with 19 bases between. Germline CDR1 is MNHNS and CDR2 is SASEGT. The CDR3 nucleotides read TGTGCCAGCAGCCCCGCGACACCAAGAACTAGCACAGATACGCAGTATTTT. Its protein product is CASSPATPRTSTDTQYF.

The genes are TRBV4-3 and TRBJ2-3; tentatively, D is TRBD2 (7 bases). CDR3 size: 16 residues. The germline gives CDR1 LGHNA, CDR2 YSLEER. Trimming left V 0 bases short and J 5 bases short, with 15 bases between. The chain's CDR3 is CASSQDGGGAGDTQYF. The CDR3 DNA sequence: TGCGCCAGCAGCCAAGATGGTGGGGGGGCCGGAGATACGCAGTATTTT.

This clonotype has ten or more counts. The chain is built from TRBV20-1 and TRBJ1-2; no clear D. Trimming took 7 bases from V and 3 from J, leaving 15 bases between them. There are 13 residues in the CDR3. Germline-derived CDR1 and CDR2 are DFQATT and SNEGSKA (reference sequence). The CDR3 loop reads CSVYGEEDYGYTF. CDR3 nucleotides: TGCAGTGTCTATGGGGAGGAGGACTATGGCTACACCTTC.